One TCR beta chain is described in this entry. Its antigen is as yet unknown. The study made its TRB cDNA libraries by 5' RACE, adding UMI labels. TCRdb re-called the 5' RACE reads and catalogs CDR3 proteins one per entry, DNA excluded. The sample table includes approximately 88,000 distinct CDR3 sequences. This specimen comes from a study of CXCR3-negative and CXCR3-positive naive CD8 T cells. Study summary: The TRB read total, roughly 140 million, broke down to about 1.5 +/- 0.3 million reads per library.

The study, taken as a whole, reports: TRB CDR3s were more hydrophobic in CXCR3-positive than in CXCR3-negative naive cells. Researchers reported similar TRBV-TRBJ usage in naive CXCR3-negative and CXCR3-positive cells, though memory differed.

A CD45RO-CCR7+CD27+CD95- profile was what naive CD8+ T cells displayed. CDR1 SGHNT and CDR2 YENEEA come from the germline V gene. The CDR3 has 17 amino acids. This chain uses TRBV11-3 with TRBJ2-3; lacking DNA, the TRBD2 call made by TCRdb goes unchecked. The receptor's source is a human donor in good health. Some clones in this sample may be carry-over from other donors' samples. The sample was naive CXCR3+ CD8+ T cells from blood. Subset indicated: CD45RO-CCR7+CD27+CD95- naive CD8+ T cells expressing CXCR3 (TNR3+). The CDR3 here is CASSLSLAGAHTDTQYF.